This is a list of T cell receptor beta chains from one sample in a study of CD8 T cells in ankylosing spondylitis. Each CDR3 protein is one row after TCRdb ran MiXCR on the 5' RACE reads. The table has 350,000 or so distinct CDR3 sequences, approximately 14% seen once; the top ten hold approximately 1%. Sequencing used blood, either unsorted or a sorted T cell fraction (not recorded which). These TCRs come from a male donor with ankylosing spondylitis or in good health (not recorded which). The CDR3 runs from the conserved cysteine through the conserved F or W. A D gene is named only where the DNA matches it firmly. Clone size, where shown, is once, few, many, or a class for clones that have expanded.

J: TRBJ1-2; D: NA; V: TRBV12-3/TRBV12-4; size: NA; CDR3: CASSSGRGSTF; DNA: TGTGCCAGCAGTTCAGGGAGGGGGTCGACCTTC
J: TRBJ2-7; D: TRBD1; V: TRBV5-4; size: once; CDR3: CASSTGTGGYEQYF; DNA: TGTGCCAGCAGCACCGGGACAGGGGGCTACGAGCAGTACTTC
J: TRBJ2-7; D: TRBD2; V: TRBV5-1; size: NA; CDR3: CASSPRLAGVEQYF; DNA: TGCGCCAGCAGCCCCCGACTAGCGGGAGTCGAGCAGTACTTC
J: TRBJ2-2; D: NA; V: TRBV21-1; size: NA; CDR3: CASSPWDSRCTGELFF; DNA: TGTGCCAGCAGCCCCTGGGATTCGAGGTGCACCGGGGAGCTGTTTTTT
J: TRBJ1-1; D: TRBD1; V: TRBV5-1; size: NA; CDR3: CASSLRPGQGNTEAFF; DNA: TGCGCCAGCAGCCTGAGGCCGGGACAGGGGAACACTGAAGCTTTCTTT
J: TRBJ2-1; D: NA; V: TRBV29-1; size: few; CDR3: CSVEGASASYNEQFF; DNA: TGCAGCGTTGAAGGGGCGAGCGCGTCCTACAATGAGCAGTTCTTC
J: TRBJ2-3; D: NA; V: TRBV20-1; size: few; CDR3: CSARELAGGLRPDTQYF; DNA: TGCAGTGCTAGAGAACTAGCAGGGGGATTACGGCCAGATACGCAGTATTTT
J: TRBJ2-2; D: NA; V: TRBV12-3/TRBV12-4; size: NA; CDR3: CASYPNTGELFF; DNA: TGTGCCAGCTATCCGAACACCGGGGAGCTGTTTTTT
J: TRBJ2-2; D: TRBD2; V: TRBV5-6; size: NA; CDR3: CASSLVTALAGPTGELFF; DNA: TGTGCCAGCAGCTTGGTTACGGCGCTAGCGGGGCCCACCGGGGAGCTGTTTTTT
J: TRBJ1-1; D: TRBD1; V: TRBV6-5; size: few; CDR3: CASSYGGGRPEAFF; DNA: TGTGCCAGCAGTTACGGAGGGGGCCGTCCTGAAGCTTTCTTT
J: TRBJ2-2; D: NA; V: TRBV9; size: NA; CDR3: CASSDSAGELFF; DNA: TGTGCCAGCAGCGATAGCGCCGGGGAGCTGTTTTTT
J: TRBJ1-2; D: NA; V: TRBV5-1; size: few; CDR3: CASSLEPTANYGYTF; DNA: TGCGCCAGCAGCTTGGAACCGACAGCTAACTATGGCTACACCTTC
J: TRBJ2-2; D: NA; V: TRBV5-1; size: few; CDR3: CASSLSGRNSGELFF; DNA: TGCGCCAGCAGCTTGTCCGGGCGAAACTCCGGGGAGCTGTTTTTT
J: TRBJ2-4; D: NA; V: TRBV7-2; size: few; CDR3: CASSPGLTGSDIQYF; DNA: TGTGCCAGCAGCCCTGGCCTTACAGGATCGGACATTCAGTACTTC
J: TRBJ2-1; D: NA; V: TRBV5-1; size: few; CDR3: CASSLEGRQNEQFF; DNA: TGCGCCAGCAGCTTGGAGGGCCGCCAGAATGAGCAGTTCTTC
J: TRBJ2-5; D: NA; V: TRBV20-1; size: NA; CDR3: CSLTPNGRSQETQYF; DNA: TGCAGTTTGACCCCCAATGGGCGGTCCCAAGAGACCCAGTACTTC
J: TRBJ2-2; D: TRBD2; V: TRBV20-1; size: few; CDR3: CSARVPSGRAAGELFF; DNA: TGCAGTGCTAGGGTCCCTAGCGGGAGGGCCGCCGGGGAGCTGTTTTTT
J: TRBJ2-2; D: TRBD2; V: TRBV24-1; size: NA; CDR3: CATSDSGLAGTGELFF; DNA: TGTGCCACCAGTGATTCGGGACTAGCGGGTACCGGGGAGCTGTTTTTT
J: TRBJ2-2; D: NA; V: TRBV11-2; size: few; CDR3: CASSLGQAGGELFF; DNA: TGTGCCAGCAGCTTAGGACAGGCTGGGGGGGAGCTGTTTTTT
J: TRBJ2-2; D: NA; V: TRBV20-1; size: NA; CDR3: CSASPTGRGNTGELFF; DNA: TGCAGTGCTAGTCCGACAGGGAGGGGGAACACCGGGGAGCTGTTTTTT
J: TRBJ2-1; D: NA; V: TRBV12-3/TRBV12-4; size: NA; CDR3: CASSLPAQVVHEQFF; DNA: TGTGCCAGCAGTTTACCCGCGCAGGTAGTCCATGAGCAGTTCTTC
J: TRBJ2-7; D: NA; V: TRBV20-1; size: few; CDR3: CSATGAQALSYEQYF; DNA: TGCAGTGCAACCGGGGCCCAGGCCCTGTCCTACGAGCAGTACTTC
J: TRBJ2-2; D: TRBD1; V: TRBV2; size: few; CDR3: CASSEEGAGAGELFF; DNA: TGTGCCAGCAGTGAAGAGGGGGCCGGGGCCGGGGAGCTGTTTTTT
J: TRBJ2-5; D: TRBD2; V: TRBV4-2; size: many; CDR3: CASSQERGTSADWETQYF; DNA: TGTGCCAGCAGCCAAGAGAGGGGGACTAGCGCGGACTGGGAGACCCAGTACTTC
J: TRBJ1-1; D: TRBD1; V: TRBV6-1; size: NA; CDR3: CASSRGQGGRNTEAFF; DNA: TGTGCCAGCAGCCGTGGACAGGGCGGTAGGAACACTGAAGCTTTCTTT
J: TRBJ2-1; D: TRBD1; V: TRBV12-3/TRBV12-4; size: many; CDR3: CASSVTGPRNEQFF; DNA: TGTGCCAGCAGTGTGACAGGGCCTCGGAATGAGCAGTTCTTC
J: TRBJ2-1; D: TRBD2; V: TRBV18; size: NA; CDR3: CASSGTSGLEQFF; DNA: TGTGCCAGCTCGGGGACTAGCGGGCTTGAGCAGTTCTTC
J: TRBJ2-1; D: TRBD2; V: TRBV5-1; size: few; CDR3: CASSSSGNTYNEQFF; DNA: TGCGCCAGCAGCTCTAGCGGGAACACCTACAATGAGCAGTTCTTC
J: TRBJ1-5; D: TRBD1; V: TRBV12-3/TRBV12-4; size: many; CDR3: CASSYGTVNQPQHF; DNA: TGTGCCAGCAGTTACGGGACAGTCAATCAGCCCCAGCATTTT
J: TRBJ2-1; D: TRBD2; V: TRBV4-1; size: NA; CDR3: CASSQAPSRGLAGGSSYNEQFF; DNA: TGCGCCAGCAGCCAAGCCCCCTCCCGGGGACTAGCGGGGGGGAGCTCCTACAATGAGCAGTTCTTC
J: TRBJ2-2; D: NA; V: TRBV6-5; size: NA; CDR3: CASSYSYRLNTGELFF; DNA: TGTGCCAGCAGTTACTCGTACCGGCTGAACACCGGGGAGCTGTTTTTT
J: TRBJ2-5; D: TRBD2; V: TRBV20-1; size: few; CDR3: CSARQASGRSRTQYF; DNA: TGCAGTGCTAGACAAGCTAGCGGGAGATCACGGACCCAGTACTTC
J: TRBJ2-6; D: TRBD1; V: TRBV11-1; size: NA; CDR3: CASSHPPGQGASGANVLTF; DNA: TGTGCCAGCAGCCACCCCCCGGGACAGGGGGCGTCTGGGGCCAACGTCCTGACTTTC
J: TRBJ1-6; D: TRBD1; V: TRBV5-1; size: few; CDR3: CASSGDRGLNSPLHF; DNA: TGCGCCAGCAGCGGGGACAGGGGGCTAAATTCACCCCTCCACTTT
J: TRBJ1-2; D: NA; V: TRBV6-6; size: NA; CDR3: CASSRGDTGYTF; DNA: TGTGCCAGCAGCCGCGGGGACACCGGCTACACCTTC
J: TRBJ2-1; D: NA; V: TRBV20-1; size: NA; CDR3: CSAEGGSAPDEQFF; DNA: TGCAGTGCCGAAGGGGGTTCGGCGCCCGATGAGCAGTTCTTC
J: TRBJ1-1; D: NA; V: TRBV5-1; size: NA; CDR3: CASSLSARGTEAFF; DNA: TGCGCCAGCAGCTTATCTGCCCGGGGAACTGAAGCTTTCTTT
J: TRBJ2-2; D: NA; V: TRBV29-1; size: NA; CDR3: CSVGGSGELFF; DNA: TGCAGCGTTGGGGGTTCCGGGGAGCTGTTTTTT
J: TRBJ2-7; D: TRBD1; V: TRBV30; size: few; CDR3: CAWNRGSAYEQYF; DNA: TGTGCCTGGAACAGGGGGTCGGCCTACGAGCAGTACTTC
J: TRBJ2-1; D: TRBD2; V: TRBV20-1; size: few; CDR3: CSWDGGSYNEQFF; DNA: TGCAGCTGGGACGGGGGGTCCTACAATGAGCAGTTCTTC
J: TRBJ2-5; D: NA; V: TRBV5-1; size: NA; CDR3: CASSLEGHGMKTQYF; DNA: TGCGCCAGCAGCTTGGAAGGTCATGGTATGAAGACCCAGTACTTC
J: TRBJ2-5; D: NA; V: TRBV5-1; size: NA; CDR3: CASSLDTSLQETQYF; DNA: TGCGCCAGCAGCTTGGATACGTCTCTGCAAGAGACCCAGTACTTC
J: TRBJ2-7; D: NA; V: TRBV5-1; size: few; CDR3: CASSLSIESYEQYF; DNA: TGCGCCAGCAGCTTGAGTATCGAATCCTACGAGCAGTACTTC
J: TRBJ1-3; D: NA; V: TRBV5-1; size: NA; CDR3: CASREGYAGNTIYF; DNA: TGCGCCAGCAGAGAAGGGTACGCCGGAAACACCATATATTTT
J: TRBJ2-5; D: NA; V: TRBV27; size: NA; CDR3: CASSQLGETQYF; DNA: TGTGCCAGCAGTCAGTTGGGTGAGACCCAGTACTTC
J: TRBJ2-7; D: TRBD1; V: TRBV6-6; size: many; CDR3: CASKGQGNEQYF; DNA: TGTGCCAGCAAAGGACAGGGCAACGAGCAGTACTTC
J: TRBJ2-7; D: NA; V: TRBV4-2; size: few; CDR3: CASSQERRVLYEQYF; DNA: TGTGCCAGCAGCCAAGAGCGACGGGTCCTTTACGAGCAGTACTTC
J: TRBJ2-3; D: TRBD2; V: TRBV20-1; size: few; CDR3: CSAPLTSGATTDTQYF; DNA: TGCAGTGCTCCACTGACTAGCGGCGCGACTACAGATACGCAGTATTTT
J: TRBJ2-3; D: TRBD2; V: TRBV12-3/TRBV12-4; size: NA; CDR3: CASSGLAGSTDTQYF; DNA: TGTGCCAGCAGTGGACTAGCGGGATCCACAGATACGCAGTATTTT
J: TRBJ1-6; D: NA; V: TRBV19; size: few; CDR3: CASSTDSYNSPLHF; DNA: TGTGCCAGTAGTACTGACAGCTATAATTCACCCCTCCACTTT